What follows describes a single TCR beta chain. Antigen: not known. The sample comes from a study of graft-versus-host responses after intestinal transplantation. About the study: Those transplanted obtained multivisceral, liver-intestinal, or isolated intestinal grafts. Anti-thymocyte globulin served as induction for all recipients, who then took tacrolimus and steroids for approximately 3 years. Study-level findings and limits: Maximum circulating GvH clone levels tracked with early post-transplant HvG decreases. Recipient marrow showed GvH clones, some seen first in ileum or blood.

Some clones are missing from TCRdb's copy, which holds only in-frame ones; the method was immunoSEQ multiplex PCR. The sample records about 64,000 clones, around nine tenths being singletons. V was clipped by 0 bases and J by 0 bases, with 9 bases between them. CDR3 length: 16 amino acids. The rearrangement joins TRBV23-1 to TRBJ2-1; D perhaps matches TRBD1 (5 bases). TRBV23-1 is placed among ORFs of uncertain function. This receptor was taken from a human donor who was the organ donor for an intestinal transplant. Source: unstimulated CD8+ T cells sorted from spleen or lymph node cells, taken before transplant. CDR3 DNA: TGCGCCAGCAGTCAATCAGGGGTCCCCTCCTACAATGAGCAGTTCTTC. Translation gives CASSQSGVPSYNEQFF.